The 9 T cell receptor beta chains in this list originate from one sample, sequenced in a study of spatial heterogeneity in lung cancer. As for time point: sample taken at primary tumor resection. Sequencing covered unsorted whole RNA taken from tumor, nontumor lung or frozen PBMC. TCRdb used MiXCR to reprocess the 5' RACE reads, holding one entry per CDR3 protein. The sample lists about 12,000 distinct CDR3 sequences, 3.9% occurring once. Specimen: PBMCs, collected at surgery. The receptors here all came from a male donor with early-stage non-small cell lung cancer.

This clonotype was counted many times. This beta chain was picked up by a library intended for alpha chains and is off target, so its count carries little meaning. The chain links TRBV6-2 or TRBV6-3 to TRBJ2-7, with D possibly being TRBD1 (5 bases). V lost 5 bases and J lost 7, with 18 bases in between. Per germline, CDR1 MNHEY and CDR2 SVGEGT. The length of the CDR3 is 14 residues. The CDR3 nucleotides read TGTGCCAGCAGTCCCCCTGGCAGGGCGAGGGAGCAGTACTTC. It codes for CASSPPGRAREQYF.

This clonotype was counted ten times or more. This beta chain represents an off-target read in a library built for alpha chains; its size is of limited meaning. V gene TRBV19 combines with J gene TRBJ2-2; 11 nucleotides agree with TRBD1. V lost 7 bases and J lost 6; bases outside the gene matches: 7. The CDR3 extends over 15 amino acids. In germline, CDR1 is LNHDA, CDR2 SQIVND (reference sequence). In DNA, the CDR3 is TGTGCCAGTATCAGTCCGGGACAGGGGGCCGGGGAGCTGTTTTTT. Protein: CASISPGQGAGELFF.

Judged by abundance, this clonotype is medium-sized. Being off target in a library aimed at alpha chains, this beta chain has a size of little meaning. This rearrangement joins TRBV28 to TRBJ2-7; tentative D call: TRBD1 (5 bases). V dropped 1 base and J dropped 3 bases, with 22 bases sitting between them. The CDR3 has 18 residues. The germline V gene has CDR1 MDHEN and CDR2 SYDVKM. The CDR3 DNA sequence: TGTGCCAGCAGTTTATTTCGGTCTGGGGCCGACCCCGACTACGAGCAGTACTTC. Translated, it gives CASSLFRSGADPDYEQYF. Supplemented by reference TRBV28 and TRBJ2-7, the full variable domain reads DVKVTQSSRYLVKRTGEKVFLECVQDMDHENMFWYRQDPGLGLRLIYFSYDVKMKEKGDIPEGYSVSREKKERFSLILESASTNQTSMYLCASSLFRSGADPDYEQYFGPGTRLTVT.

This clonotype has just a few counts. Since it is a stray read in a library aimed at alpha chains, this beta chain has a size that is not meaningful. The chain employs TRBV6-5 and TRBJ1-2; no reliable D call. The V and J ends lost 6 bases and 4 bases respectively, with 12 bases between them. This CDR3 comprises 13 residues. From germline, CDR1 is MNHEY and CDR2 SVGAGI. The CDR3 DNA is TGTGCCAGCAGCCTGGAGGCGGGCTATGGCTACACCTTC. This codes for CASSLEAGYGYTF.

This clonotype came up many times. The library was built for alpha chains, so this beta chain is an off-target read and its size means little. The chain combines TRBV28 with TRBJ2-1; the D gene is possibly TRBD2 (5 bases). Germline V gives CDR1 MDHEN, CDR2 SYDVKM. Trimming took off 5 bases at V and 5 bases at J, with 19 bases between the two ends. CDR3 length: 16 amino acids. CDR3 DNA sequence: TGTGCCAGCAGTCCGAGGGCGTCCTTAATGAACAATGAGCAGTTCTTC. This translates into CASSPRASLMNNEQFF. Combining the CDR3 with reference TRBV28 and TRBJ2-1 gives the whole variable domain DVKVTQSSRYLVKRTGEKVFLECVQDMDHENMFWYRQDPGLGLRLIYFSYDVKMKEKGDIPEGYSVSREKKERFSLILESASTNQTSMYLCASSPRASLMNNEQFFGPGTRLTVL.

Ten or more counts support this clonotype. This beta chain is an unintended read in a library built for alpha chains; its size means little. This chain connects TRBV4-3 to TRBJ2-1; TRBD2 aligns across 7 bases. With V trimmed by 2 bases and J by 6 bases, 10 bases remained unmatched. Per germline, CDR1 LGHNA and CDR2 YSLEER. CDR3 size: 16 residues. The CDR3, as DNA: TGCGCCAGCAGCCAACTCGGGGCGGGAGTGTCCAATGAGCAGTTCTTC. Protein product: CASSQLGAGVSNEQFF.

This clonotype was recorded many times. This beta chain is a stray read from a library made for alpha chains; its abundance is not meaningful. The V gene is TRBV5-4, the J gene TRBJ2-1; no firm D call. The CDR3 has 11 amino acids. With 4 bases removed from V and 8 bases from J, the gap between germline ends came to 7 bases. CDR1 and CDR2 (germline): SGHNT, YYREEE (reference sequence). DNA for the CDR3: TGTGCCAGCAGCCTTAAGGATGAGCAGTTCTTC. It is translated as CASSLKDEQFF.

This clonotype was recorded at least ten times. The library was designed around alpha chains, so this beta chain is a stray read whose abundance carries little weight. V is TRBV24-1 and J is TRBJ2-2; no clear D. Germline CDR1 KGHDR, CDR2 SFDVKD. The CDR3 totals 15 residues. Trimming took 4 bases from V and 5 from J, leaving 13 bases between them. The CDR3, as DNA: TGTGCCACCAGTGACGGTAGATCTGGGACCGGGGAGCTGTTTTTT. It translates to CATSDGRSGTGELFF.

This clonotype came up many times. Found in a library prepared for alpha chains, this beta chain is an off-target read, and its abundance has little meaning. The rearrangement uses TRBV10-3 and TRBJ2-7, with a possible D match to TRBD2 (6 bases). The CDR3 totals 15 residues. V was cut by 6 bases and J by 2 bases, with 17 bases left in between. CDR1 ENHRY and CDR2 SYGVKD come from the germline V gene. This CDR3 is CAIRVARTTTYEQYF. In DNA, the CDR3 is TGTGCCATCAGGGTCGCGCGGACTACCACCTACGAGCAGTACTTC.